What follows are 4 T cell receptor beta chains derived from one specimen sequenced in a study of human T cells and chemical hapten exposure. The time point here: healthy volunteer bleed at 2 weeks. Whole blood, unfractionated, served as the material for total RNA extraction. TCRdb redid the calling of the RACE reads with MiXCR, one entry per CDR3 protein. Seen here are about 93,000 distinct CDR3 sequences, about 8.6% observed once, and the top ten hold 2.9%. Material: whole blood. The receptors derive from a female donor in good health. Some clones in this sample may be carry-over from other donors' samples.

This clonotype was seen a few times. This chain joins TRBV7-2 and TRBJ2-3; D may be TRBD2 (6 bases). Germline V gene sequence: CDR1 SGHTA, CDR2 FQGNSA. The CDR3 spans 14 residues. The ends were cut back, 5 bases at V and 3 bases at J, with 12 bases in the middle. The CDR3: CASSGSSVTDTQYF. In DNA form, the CDR3 reads TGTGCCAGCAGCGGATCTAGCGTGACAGATACGCAGTATTTT. Filled out from reference TRBV7-2 and TRBJ2-3, the complete variable domain reads GAGVSQSPSNKVTEKGKDVELRCDPISGHTALYWYRQSLGQGLEFLIYFQGNSAPDKSGLPSDRFSAERTGGSVSTLTIQRTQQEDSAVYLCASSGSSVTDTQYFGPGTRLTVL.

The chain links TRBV14 to TRBJ2-3, with D tentatively TRBD2 (5 bases). Germline CDR1 reads SGHDN; CDR2 reads FVKESK. V was shortened by 7 bases and J by 0 bases, with 8 bases between the two germline ends. The length of the CDR3 is 13 residues. The CDR3 is CASNRGSTDTQYF. Here the CDR3 DNA reads TGTGCCAGCAACCGCGGGAGCACAGATACGCAGTATTTT.

This clonotype has a count of ten or more. The conserved phenylalanine or tryptophan is not found at the CDR3 terminus, so this likely reflects a read error. The chain combines TRBV20-1 with TRBJ1-6; perhaps TRBD1 as D (5 bases). Trimming shortened V by 3 bases and J by 7 bases, and 13 bases separated the two germline ends. The CDR3 consists of 14 residues. Germline V gene data show CDR1 as DFQATT and CDR2 as SNEGSKA (reference sequence). CDR3 bases: TGCAGTGCTAGTGCCGGGACGGTAAATTCACCCCTCCACCTT. Its protein product is CSASAGTVNSPLHL.

This clonotype has more than one count but fewer than ten. The genes are TRBV29-1 and TRBJ2-7; D not resolved. The V end was cut by 0 bases, the J end by 4 bases, with 4 bases between. There are 11 residues in the CDR3. Germline V lookup: CDR1 SQVTM, CDR2 ANQGSEA. This chain's CDR3 is CSVEDLYEQYF. The CDR3 DNA sequence: TGCAGCGTTGAAGATCTTTACGAGCAGTACTTC.